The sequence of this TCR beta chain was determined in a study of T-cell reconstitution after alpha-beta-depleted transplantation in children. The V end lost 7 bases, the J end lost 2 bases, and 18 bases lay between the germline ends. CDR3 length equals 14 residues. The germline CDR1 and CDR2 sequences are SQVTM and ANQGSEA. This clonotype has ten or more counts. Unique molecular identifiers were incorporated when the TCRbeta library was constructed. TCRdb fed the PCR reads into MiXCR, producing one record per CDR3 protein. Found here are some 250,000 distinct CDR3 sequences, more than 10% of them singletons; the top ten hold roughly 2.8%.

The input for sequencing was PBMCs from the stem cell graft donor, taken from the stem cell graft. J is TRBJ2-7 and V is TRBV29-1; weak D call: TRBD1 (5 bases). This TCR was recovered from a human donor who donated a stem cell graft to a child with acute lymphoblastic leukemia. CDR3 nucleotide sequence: TGCAGCGCTGACCAAGACGACAGCGCCTACGAGCAGTACTTC. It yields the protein CSADQDDSAYEQYF.